This paragraph covers one T cell receptor beta chain sequence. The antigen remains undetermined. These data come from a study of cytomegalovirus exposure and HLA in healthy donors. Study findings and constraints: The study had only CMV serostatus as immune exposure information. As a later analysis showed, a missense DCLRE1C variant was linked to trimming of TCR beta V- and J-genes.

The length of the CDR3 is 17 residues. The germline V gene encodes CDR1 ENHRY and CDR2 SYGVKD. Trimming removed 2 bases from V and 1 base from J, with 17 bases in between. Researchers ran the PCR with 60 Vbeta and 13 Jbeta primers. Libraries were prepared by immunoSEQ multiplex PCR; TCRdb keeps only in-frame clonotypes and omits some of them. The sample contains 55,000 to 75,000 clones, over 60% of which appear only once. The TCR comes from a man aged 25 to 40 in good health and CMV-seropositive. The specimen sequenced was PBMCs. The chain couples TRBV10-3 to TRBJ2-5, with a weak D call TRBD2 (6 bases). The CDR3 sequence is CAISEGPVWGVQETQYF. CDR3 nucleotides: TGTGCCATCAGTGAGGGCCCCGTTTGGGGGGTCCAAGAGACCCAGTACTTC.